This section outlines one T cell receptor (beta chain) sequence together with its context. As yet, its antigen is unknown. Vbeta (60) and Jbeta (13) primers were used in the PCR. Clones were read by immunoSEQ multiplex PCR, and TCRdb kept only the in-frame ones, dropping some. The sample has about 50,000 clones; around 82% are singletons. This sample is part of a study of cytomegalovirus exposure and HLA in healthy donors. The CDR3 has 13 amino acids. CDR1 and CDR2 from the germline V gene are LNHDA and SQIVND (reference sequence). V was clipped by 11 bases and J by 1 base, with 11 bases between them. Study-level results: With later analysis, a missense DCLRE1C variant became linked to TCR beta V- and J-gene trimming. Analysis performed later found more than 15,000 TCR beta sequences associated with HLA alleles at 0.05 false discovery rate.

The origin of this receptor is a man under 40 in good health and CMV-seropositive. The J gene is TRBJ1-4, the V gene TRBV19; D is perhaps TRBD1 (5 bases). Input material: PBMCs. The CDR3, as DNA: TGTGCCGCCGGGGGGAGAACTAATGAAAAACTGTTTTTT. Its translation: CAAGGRTNEKLFF.